Following are 14 T cell receptor beta chains from one sample sequenced in a study of blood T cell repertoires in COVID-19. Sequencing was performed with immunoSEQ multiplex PCR; in TCRdb, only in-frame clones are kept and a portion is missing. The profile shows over 55,000 clones, approximately 82% of them singletons. Sequencing was done on a sample of peripheral blood. The receptors originated from a man between 50 and 59 years old with active COVID-19.

This chain connects TRBV7-2 to TRBJ2-1; D gene unclear. The CDR3 is 12 amino acids. The germline V gene encodes CDR1 SGHTA and CDR2 FQGNSA. V was pared by 5 bases and J by 12 bases, with 14 bases between. Here the CDR3 reads CASSGQRLGQFF. The DNA of the CDR3 is TGTGCCAGCAGCGGCCAGAGGTTAGGGCAGTTCTTC.

The chain recombines TRBV5-1 with TRBJ1-2; 7 bases agree with TRBD1. Unmatched junction bases numbered 2, after V lost 0 bases and J lost 0 bases. The germline gives CDR1 SGHRS, CDR2 YFSETQ. The CDR3 is 15 amino acids. The CDR3, as DNA: TGCGCCAGCAGCTTGGAGGGGGCTTCTAACTATGGCTACACCTTC. This gives the protein CASSLEGASNYGYTF.

This clone occurred once. This chain uses TRBV12-3 or TRBV12-4 with TRBJ2-3; D perhaps matches TRBD2 (5 bases). The CDR3 runs 13 residues. Trimming cost V 3 bases and J 6 bases, with 10 bases left between them. The CDR3 here is CASSFIAKDTQYF. CDR3 nucleotide sequence: TGTGCCAGCAGTTTTATAGCGAAGGATACGCAGTATTTT.

V is TRBV5-1 and J is TRBJ2-3; 11 nucleotides agree with TRBD1. The CDR3 is made up of 16 amino acids. V gave up 5 bases and J gave up 0 bases; unmatched junction bases: 5. Germline V gene sequence: CDR1 SGHRS, CDR2 YFSETQ. CDR3 loop: CASSLDRGHSTDTQYF. The CDR3 nucleotides are TGCGCCAGCAGTCTGGACAGGGGGCATAGCACAGATACGCAGTATTTT.

V gene TRBV5-1 combines with J gene TRBJ1-6; tentative D call: TRBD1 (6 bases). V lost 6 bases and J 7 bases, leaving 17 bases between the germline ends. In germline, CDR1 is SGHRS, CDR2 YFSETQ. The CDR3 contains 15 residues. CDR3 nucleotides: TGCGCCAGCACCTTATGGGCAGGGGCCAATTCACCCCTCCACTTT. Translation: CASTLWAGANSPLHF.

The V call is TRBV18, the J call TRBJ1-1, with D uncertain. In germline, CDR1 is KGHSH, CDR2 LQKENI. CDR3 length: 13 amino acids. V was trimmed by 3 bases and J by 2 bases, leaving 7 bases between them. In DNA, the CDR3 is TGTGCCAGCTCACCGGGGAGTAACACTGAAGCTTTCTTT. This codes for CASSPGSNTEAFF.

The rearrangement joins TRBV7-2 to TRBJ1-2, with D perhaps TRBD1 (6 bases). Deletions cut 5 bases from V and 1 base from J, with 11 bases between. The CDR3 is 14 amino acids. The V gene's germline CDR1 is SGHTA and CDR2 FQGNSA. The CDR3 DNA is TGTGCCAGCAGCCGCGACAGGCTTAACTATGGCTACACCTTC. Translation gives CASSRDRLNYGYTF. Drawing the rest from reference TRBV7-2 and TRBJ1-2, the complete variable domain is GAGVSQSPSNKVTEKGKDVELRCDPISGHTALYWYRQSLGQGLEFLIYFQGNSAPDKSGLPSDRFSAERTGGSVSTLTIQRTQQEDSAVYLCASSRDRLNYGYTFGSGTRLTVV.

The count of this clone is one. The chain is built from TRBV7-8 and TRBJ2-1; 14 nucleotides match TRBD2. J was trimmed by 4 bases and V by 5 bases; bases with no gene match: 7. The CDR3 runs 17 residues. Germline V gene data show CDR1 as SGHVS and CDR2 as FQNEAQ. The CDR3 is CASSPGLAGGRYNEQFF. In nucleotides, the CDR3 is TGTGCCAGCAGCCCTGGACTAGCGGGAGGCAGATACAATGAGCAGTTCTTC.

The rearrangement uses TRBV6-1 and TRBJ2-1; TRBD2 might be the D (6 bases). The CDR3 spans 13 residues. Germline-derived CDR1 and CDR2 are MNHNS and SASEGT. Trimming took off 1 base at V and 14 bases at J, with 15 bases between the two ends. CDR3 residues: CASSEEPNGRKFF. CDR3 DNA: TGTGCCAGCAGTGAAGAGCCCAACGGGAGAAAGTTCTTC.

This clone was recorded only once. The V gene is TRBV19, the J gene TRBJ1-4; D unclear. This CDR3 spans 12 amino acids. The germline V gene encodes CDR1 LNHDA and CDR2 SQIVND (reference sequence). Trimming removed 5 bases at V and 7 bases at J, with 8 bases between. CDR3 residues: CASSEEGEKLFF. CDR3 nucleotide sequence: TGTGCCAGTAGTGAGGAGGGTGAAAAACTGTTTTTT.

V gene TRBV5-1 combines with J gene TRBJ2-3; 9 bases map to TRBD1. This CDR3 contains 16 residues. J was trimmed by 1 base and V by 3 bases; bases with no gene match: 6. Germline CDR1 reads SGHRS; CDR2 reads YFSETQ. CDR3 in amino acids: CASSSQGARGTDTQYF. DNA for the CDR3: TGCGCCAGCAGCTCACAGGGGGCGCGGGGCACAGATACGCAGTATTTT.

The J gene is TRBJ1-5, the V gene TRBV6-5; a possible D gene is TRBD1 (5 bases). Germline CDR1 reads MNHEY; CDR2 reads SVGAGI. V gave up 8 bases and J gave up 3 bases, with 14 bases separating them. This CDR3 has 14 amino acids. This chain's CDR3 is CASHGGAINQPQHF. The CDR3, as DNA: TGTGCCAGCCACGGAGGGGCCATCAATCAGCCCCAGCATTTT.

The chain carries TRBV9 and TRBJ1-1; D not resolved. V lost 7 bases and J lost 0, with 16 bases in between. CDR3 length: 15 residues. The germline gives CDR1 SGDLS, CDR2 YYNGEE. CDR3 sequence (DNA): TGTGCCAGCCGACCCCAGGCCGACGTGAACACTGAAGCTTTCTTT. Amino acids: CASRPQADVNTEAFF.

The chain recombines TRBV10-3 with TRBJ2-7; the D is unclear. The CDR3 extends over 13 amino acids. From germline, CDR1 is ENHRY and CDR2 SYGVKD. The germline V and J ends were trimmed by 6 bases and 3 bases, with 12 bases remaining between them. CDR3 sequence (DNA): TGTGCCATCAGCGTGTGGGCGAGCTACGAGCAGTACTTC. It is translated as CAISVWASYEQYF.